The source of this TCR beta chain is a study of OX40 agonist ivuxolimab in advanced cancers. Looking at the study overall: Patients received intravenous ivuxolimab every 2 weeks at 0.01 to 10 mg/kg. One patient with hepatocellular carcinoma and two with cutaneous melanoma, three in all, had partial responses.

Study observations and caveats: In general, CD8+ T cells held more expanded clones than CD4+ did, on average. Some nonresponders additionally presented with little normalized T-cell clonal expansion.

About this clone: Antigen: not known.

V lost 4 bases to trimming and J lost 2 bases; unmatched junction nucleotides: 9. CDR3 length: 16 amino acids. Germline CDR1 is LGHNA and CDR2 is YNFKEQ. The assay was immunoSEQ multiplex PCR, and TCRdb's table has in-frame clones only and misses some. The sample includes fewer than 55,000 clones, 80% to 90% of them seen just once. The V gene is TRBV4-2, the J gene TRBJ1-2, with TRBD1 identical over 8 bases. This clonotype was sampled from an adult with an advanced solid tumor such as melanoma, head and neck, liver or kidney cancer. The material sequenced was CD4+ or CD8+ T cells sorted from blood, taken in a trial of the OX40 agonist ivuxolimab. For the CDR3, the DNA is TGTGCCAGCAGCCTACAGGACAGGGTGCGCAACTATGGCTACACCTTC. Amino acid sequence: CASSLQDRVRNYGYTF.